What follows is one T cell receptor (beta chain) and its context. What it recognizes is unknown. Assay used: immunoSEQ multiplex PCR; TCRdb lists only in-frame clones, some missing. The table shows over 100,000 clones, with approximately 90% occurring only once. This specimen belongs to a study of siplizumab effects on memory and regulatory T cells. Germline CDR1 reads KGHSY; CDR2 reads FQNENV. V was trimmed by 3 bases and J by 6 bases, leaving 14 bases between them. The CDR3 sequence is 14 residues long. Whole-study findings and limits: Proliferating Tregs' suppressive function in siplizumab cultures went unconfirmed. Contribution to the alloresponse seemed major for naive T cells, which also seemed more diverse than memory cells. Under siplizumab, alloreactive sequences traced to unstimulated CD4+ memory cells were significantly reduced. Unstimulated subsets captured only a minor fraction of alloreactive clones.

This receptor was identified in a human donor in good health. The sequenced sample consisted of CD4+ T cells sorted from blood. V is TRBV16 and J is TRBJ1-2; no firm D call. This chain's CDR3 is CASSHKNLGNGYTF. The CDR3 DNA is TGTGCCAGCAGCCATAAAAACTTAGGGAATGGCTACACCTTC. Based on the CDR3 plus reference TRBV16 and TRBJ1-2, the full variable domain is GEEVAQTPKHLVRGEGQKAKLYCAPIKGHSYVFWYQQVLKNEFKFLISFQNENVFDETGMPKERFSAKCLPNSPCSLEIQATKLEDSAVYFCASSHKNLGNGYTFGSGTRLTVV.